Listed below are T cell receptor beta chains from one sample, sequenced in a study of radiotherapy plus CTLA-4 blockade in lung cancer. Using immunoSEQ multiplex PCR, the repertoire was profiled, and TCRdb retains in-frame clones only, with some absent. The sample includes approximately 100,000 clones, 85% to 90% of them seen just once. The sample in question was peripheral blood, obtained from a patient treated with radiotherapy plus ipilimumab. The receptors here all came from a human donor with non-small cell lung cancer that progressed on radiotherapy plus ipilimumab. Some clones in this sample may be carry-over from other donors' samples. The CDR3 runs from the conserved cysteine through the conserved F or W. A D gene is named only where the DNA matches it firmly. Only some rows state a clone size, as once, few, many or a class for expanded clones.

clone_size j_call d_call cdr3_length v_call cdr3_nt cdr3_aa
. TRBJ2-7 TRBD2 14 TRBV6-6 TGTGCCAGCAGCCAAGGACTAGCGGGACACGAGCAGTACTTC CASSQGLAGHEQYF
. TRBJ1-3 . 15 TRBV7-2 TGTGCCAGCAGCTTAGTCGGGGGGCAACGTGCGGCCATATATTTT CASSLVGGQRAAIYF
once TRBJ1-4 TRBD1 15 TRBV29-1 TGCAGCGCGAGATCAACCCAGGGGGCGGGAGAAAAACTGTTTTTT CSARSTQGAGEKLFF
. TRBJ2-5 . 15 TRBV15 TGTGCCACCAGCAGAGCAGGAAACCCTTTGGAGACCCAGTACTTC CATSRAGNPLETQYF
. TRBJ1-1 . 14 TRBV21-1 TGTGCCAGCAGCAAAGCAAGACTGCACACTGAAGCTTTCTTT CASSKARLHTEAFF
. TRBJ2-2 TRBD1 18 TRBV4-2 TGTGCCAGCAGCCAAGATGGGTACAGGGGCAGATCAGCCGGGGAGCTGTTTTTT CASSQDGYRGRSAGELFF
. TRBJ1-2 TRBD1 16 TRBV28 TGTGCCAGCAGTTGGAACCCACAGGGGAATCGGTATGGCTACACCTTC CASSWNPQGNRYGYTF
. TRBJ1-1 TRBD1 14 TRBV2 TGTGCCAGCAGAGAAACAGGGGGCGTTTTTGGAGCTTTCTTT CASRETGGVFGAFF
. TRBJ1-2 TRBD1 13 TRBV6-5 TGTGCCAGCAGGATACAGGGGGCGCAAGGCTACACCTTC CASRIQGAQGYTF
. TRBJ1-4 . 16 TRBV9 TGTGCCAGCAGCGTAGGTGTCGGCTCCAAAAATGAAAAACTGTTTTTT CASSVGVGSKNEKLFF
. TRBJ1-6 . 12 TRBV25-1 TGTGCCAGCAGTGAATATAATTCACCCCTCCACTTT CASSEYNSPLHF
. TRBJ1-6 . 18 TRBV7-3 TGTGCCAGCAGCTTAACGGGGGTCGGGGCCTCCAATAATTCACCCCTCCACTTT CASSLTGVGASNNSPLHF
. TRBJ2-7 . 13 TRBV5-6 TGTGCCAGCAGCTTGGCCGTTCGCCACGAGCAGTACTTC CASSLAVRHEQYF
. TRBJ1-5 . 13 TRBV29-1 TGCAGCGTTGGGGGGGGATTGGATCAGCCCCAGCATTTT CSVGGGLDQPQHF
. TRBJ1-2 . 15 TRBV7-2 TGTGCCAGCACCCCGAAAGGCTCGGTCGGTCTAGGCTACACCTTC CASTPKGSVGLGYTF
. TRBJ2-1 TRBD2 20 TRBV4-2 TGTGCCAGCAGCCAGGTCGTGGAGCCGGAGCGGGGGGGCCGGTACAATGAGCAGTTCTTC CASSQVVEPERGGRYNEQFF
. TRBJ2-7 . 15 TRBV6-5 TGTGCCAGCAGTCCCCCATTGGGATGGAGGACTCGCCAGTACTTC CASSPPLGWRTRQYF
few TRBJ1-6 . 15 TRBV10-3 TGTGCCATCAGCAGGGAGAGCGGGAATAATTCACCCCTCCACTTT CAISRESGNNSPLHF
. TRBJ1-2 TRBD1 15 TRBV5-1 TGCGCCAGCAACGATCAGACAGGGGGAGAAAGTGGCTACACCTTC CASNDQTGGESGYTF
once TRBJ1-3 . 15 TRBV18 TGTGCCAGCTCACCTGGGGGAAGTCTAAGAAACACCATATATTTT CASSPGGSLRNTIYF
. TRBJ2-5 . 13 TRBV5-1 TGCGCCAGCAGCCAAGGACCCCAAGAGACCCAGTACTTC CASSQGPQETQYF
. TRBJ2-2 TRBD1 14 TRBV6-6 TGTGCCAGCAGCATAGGGGGCCACACCGGGGAGCTGTTTTTT CASSIGGHTGELFF
. TRBJ2-6 . 15 TRBV5-6 TGTGCCAGCAGCTTGGAAGGGTTTGGGGCCAACGTCCTGACTTTC CASSLEGFGANVLTF
. TRBJ2-1 TRBD2 17 TRBV4-3 TGCGCCAGCAGCCAGGGACTAGCGGGGGGGATCTACAATGAGCAGTTCTTC CASSQGLAGGIYNEQFF
. TRBJ2-3 . 14 TRBV5-1 TGCGCCAGCAGCTCTAGCGCGTCCACAGATACGCAGTATTTT CASSSSASTDTQYF
. TRBJ1-5 . 19 TRBV27 TGTGCCAGCAGTTCGCTACGGGACACCCTAACGGCAAGCAATCAGCCCCAGCATTTT CASSSLRDTLTASNQPQHF
. TRBJ2-6 . 16 TRBV4-3 TGCGCCAGCAGCCAACAGGGATCCTCTGGGGCCAACGTCCTGACTTTC CASSQQGSSGANVLTF
. TRBJ2-7 TRBD1 15 TRBV7-2 TGTGCCAGCAGCTTAGCGCGTGACAGGGTGTATGAGCAGTACTTC CASSLARDRVYEQYF
. TRBJ1-1 . 15 TRBV6-5 TGTGCCAGCAGTTACTCGTGGAGCCAGAACACTGAAGCTTTCTTT CASSYSWSQNTEAFF
. TRBJ1-1 . 9 TRBV27 TGTGCCAGCGGCCCTGAAGCTTTCTTT CASGPEAFF
. TRBJ1-1 TRBD1 15 TRBV2 TGTGCCAGCAGTACCCGGACAGGAAGGGGGACTGAAGCTTTCTTT CASSTRTGRGTEAFF
. TRBJ2-5 TRBD1 15 TRBV11-2 TGTGCCAGCAGCCTCGGACAGGGGGTGGGCGAGACCCAGTACTTC CASSLGQGVGETQYF
. TRBJ2-7 . 15 TRBV12-5 TGTGCTAGTGGGAGAACTGGCGGGGAAGCCTACGAGCAGTACTTC CASGRTGGEAYEQYF
. TRBJ2-2 . 15 TRBV6-4 TGTGCCAGCAGTGAATCCGGGGGCGCCACCGGGGAGCTGTTTTTT CASSESGGATGELFF
. TRBJ2-7 . 14 TRBV6-5 TGTGCCAGCAGTTACCAGGACAGCTCCTACGAGCAGTACTTC CASSYQDSSYEQYF
. TRBJ2-3 TRBD2 16 TRBV5-1 TGCGCCAGCAGCCTGGAGGAGTCTAGCGGGGTGGATACGCAGTATTTT CASSLEESSGVDTQYF
. TRBJ2-1 . 17 TRBV7-9 TGTGCCAGCAGCTTAGTCGGACTACCAGTCCCCACATATGAGCAGTTCTTC CASSLVGLPVPTYEQFF
. TRBJ1-1 TRBD1 15 TRBV4-3 TGCGCCAGCAGCCAACGGACAGGCGATAACACTGAAGCTTTCTTT CASSQRTGDNTEAFF
few TRBJ2-3 . 11 TRBV20-1 TGCAGTGCTAGGGCCCCCAATACGCAGTATTTT CSARAPNTQYF
. TRBJ2-1 TRBD2 18 TRBV4-2 TGTGCCAGCAGCCAAGAAAAACTAGCGGGGGGACCTTACAATGAGCAGTTCTTC CASSQEKLAGGPYNEQFF
. TRBJ2-3 . 13 TRBV12-5 TGTGCTAGTGGTCCGACGCTCACAGATACGCAGTATTTT CASGPTLTDTQYF
. TRBJ2-3 . 16 TRBV7-2 TGTGCCAGCAGCTTATGGGCTCGAGACTTGCCAGATACGCAGTATTTT CASSLWARDLPDTQYF
. TRBJ2-1 . 14 TRBV16 TGTGCCAGCAGCCAATGGAGGGGAATCGATGAGCAGTTCTTC CASSQWRGIDEQFF
. TRBJ2-7 . 14 TRBV7-3 TGTGCCAGCAGCTTCGAGTACAGGAGCTACGAGCAGTACTTC CASSFEYRSYEQYF
. TRBJ2-3 . 16 TRBV5-4 TGTGCCAGCAGCTTGGTCCCCTATACTAGCACAGATACGCAGTATTTT CASSLVPYTSTDTQYF
. TRBJ1-1 . 13 TRBV27 TGTGCCAGCCGAGAGGGGGGCCACACTGAAGCTTTCTTT CASREGGHTEAFF
. TRBJ2-1 . 13 TRBV15 TGTGCCACCAGCACCACTAGATACAATGAGCAGTTCTTC CATSTTRYNEQFF
. TRBJ1-2 TRBD1 14 TRBV6-5 TGTGCCAGCACCCGGACAGGATATAACTATGGCTACACCTTC CASTRTGYNYGYTF
. TRBJ1-1 . 15 TRBV25-1 TGTGCCAGCAGCCCCTGGGGGGATATGAACACTGAAGCTTTCTTT CASSPWGDMNTEAFF
. TRBJ1-5 . 15 TRBV6-1 TGTGCCAGCACCGGGACGGCATATAGCAATCAGCCCCAGCATTTT CASTGTAYSNQPQHF
. TRBJ2-7 . 14 TRBV14 TGTGCCAGCAGCCCTATAATCAGCTCCTACGAGCAGTACTTC CASSPIISSYEQYF
. TRBJ1-5 . 14 TRBV28 TGTGCCAGCAGTATCACGCCTGGTGATCAGCCCCAGCATTTT CASSITPGDQPQHF
. TRBJ2-1 TRBD2 17 TRBV10-3 TGTGCCATCAGTGAGTCTAAAAAGCGGGGCTCCTACAATGAGCAGTTCTTC CAISESKKRGSYNEQFF
. TRBJ1-2 . 14 TRBV5-4 TGTGCCAGCAGCTTGGTCAGGGGCGACTATGGCTACACCTTC CASSLVRGDYGYTF
. TRBJ1-6 TRBD1 16 TRBV6-5 TGTGCCAGCAGTTATATGGGACAGGGGATGAGTTCACCCCTCCACTTT CASSYMGQGMSSPLHF
few TRBJ1-5 . 13 TRBV6-1 TGTGCCAGCAGTGAACGCGGGAATCAGCCCCAGCATTTT CASSERGNQPQHF